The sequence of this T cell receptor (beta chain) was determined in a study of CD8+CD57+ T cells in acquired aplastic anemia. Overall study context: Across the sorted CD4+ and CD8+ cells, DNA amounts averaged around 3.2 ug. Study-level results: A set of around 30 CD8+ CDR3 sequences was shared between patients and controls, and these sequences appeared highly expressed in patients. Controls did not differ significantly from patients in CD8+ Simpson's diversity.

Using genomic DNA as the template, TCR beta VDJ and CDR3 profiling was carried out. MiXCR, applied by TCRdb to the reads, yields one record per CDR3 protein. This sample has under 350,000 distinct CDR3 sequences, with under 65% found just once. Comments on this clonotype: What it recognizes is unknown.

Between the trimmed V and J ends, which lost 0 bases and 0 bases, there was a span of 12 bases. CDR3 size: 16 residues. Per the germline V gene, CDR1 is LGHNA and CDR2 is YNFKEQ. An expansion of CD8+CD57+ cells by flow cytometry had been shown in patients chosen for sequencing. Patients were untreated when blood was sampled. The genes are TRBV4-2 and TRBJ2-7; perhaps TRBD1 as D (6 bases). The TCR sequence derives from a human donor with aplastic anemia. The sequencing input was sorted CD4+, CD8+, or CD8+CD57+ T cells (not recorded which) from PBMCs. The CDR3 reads CASSQDRGPASYEQYF. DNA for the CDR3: TGTGCCAGCAGCCAAGACAGGGGCCCCGCCTCCTACGAGCAGTACTTC.